This T cell receptor (beta chain) was sequenced during a study of T cell repertoires in cytomegalovirus infection. A note on this clonotype: Its antigen is as yet unknown.

Regarding the study as a whole: Clonotype analysis showed dominance of the ex vivo response by HLA-C-restricted CMV-specific TCR beta clonotypes.

Via MiXCR, TCRdb re-called the reads, giving one row per CDR3 protein. This sample has some 560,000 distinct CDR3 sequences, with around 40% found just once. V gave up 8 bases and J gave up 11 bases, with 16 bases separating them. This CDR3 spans 12 amino acids. The germline gives CDR1 LNHDA, CDR2 SQIVND (reference sequence). The specimen comprised cultured PBMCs, sampled from culture after CMV antigen stimulation. The sequence was collected from a human donor in good health (CMV status not recorded). Some clones in this sample may be carry-over from other donors' samples. V gene TRBV19 combines with J gene TRBJ1-5; no clear D. CDR3 sequence (DNA): TGTGCCAGTCAAGGGTATGCTGGGTCCCAGCATTTT. Its protein is CASQGYAGSQHF.